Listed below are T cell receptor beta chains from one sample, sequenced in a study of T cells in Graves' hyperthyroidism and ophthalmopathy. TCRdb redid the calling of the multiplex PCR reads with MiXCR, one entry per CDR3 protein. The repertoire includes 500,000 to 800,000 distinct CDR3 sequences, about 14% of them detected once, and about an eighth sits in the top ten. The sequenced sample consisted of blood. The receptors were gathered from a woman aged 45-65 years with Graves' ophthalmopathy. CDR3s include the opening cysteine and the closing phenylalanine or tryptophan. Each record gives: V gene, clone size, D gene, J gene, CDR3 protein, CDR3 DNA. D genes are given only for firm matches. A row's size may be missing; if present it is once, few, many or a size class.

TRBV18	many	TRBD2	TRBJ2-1	CASSPPGLATYNEQFF	TGTGCCAGCTCACCGCCGGGACTAGCGACCTACAATGAGCAGTTCTTC
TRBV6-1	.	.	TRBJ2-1	CASSRTRNEQFF	TGTGCCAGCAGTCGGACCCGCAATGAGCAGTTCTTC
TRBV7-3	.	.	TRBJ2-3	CASSPSVSSTDTQYF	TGTGCCAGCAGCCCCTCGGTCTCTAGCACAGATACGCAGTATTTT
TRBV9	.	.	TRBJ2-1	CASSVASQVPGIPSYNEQFF	TGTGCCAGCAGCGTAGCTTCCCAGGTGCCCGGGATCCCCTCCTACAATGAGCAGTTCTTC
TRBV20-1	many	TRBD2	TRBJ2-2	CSAGTSGRTYTGELFF	TGCAGTGCTGGGACTAGCGGGAGGACCTACACCGGGGAGCTGTTTTTT
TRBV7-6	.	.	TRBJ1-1	CASSPSDRRMNTEAFF	TGTGCCAGCAGCCCCAGTGACAGACGCATGAACACTGAAGCTTTCTTT
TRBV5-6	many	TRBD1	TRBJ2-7	CASSLDRGHEQYF	TGTGCCAGCAGCCTAGACAGGGGCCACGAGCAGTACTTC
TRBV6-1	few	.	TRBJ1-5	CAIHPSAYSNQPQHF	TGTGCCATCCATCCCTCCGCTTATAGCAATCAGCCCCAGCATTTT
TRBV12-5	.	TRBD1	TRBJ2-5	CASEDRGPLWETQYF	TGTGCTAGTGAGGACAGGGGACCGCTATGGGAGACCCAGTACTTC
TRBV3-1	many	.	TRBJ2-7	CASSQDRGGKSFLEQYF	TGTGCCAGCAGCCAAGACAGGGGGGGAAAGAGTTTTCTCGAGCAGTACTTC
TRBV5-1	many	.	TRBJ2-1	CASSLAGTLLYNEQFF	TGCGCCAGCAGCTTGGCTGGGACGCTATTATACAATGAGCAGTTCTTC
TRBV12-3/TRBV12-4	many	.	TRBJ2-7	CASSLGIKSCEQYF	TGTGCCAGCAGTTTAGGCATCAAATCCTGCGAGCAGTACTTC
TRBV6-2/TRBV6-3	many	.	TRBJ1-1	CASSYEQKAFF	TGTGCCAGCAGTTACGAACAAAAAGCTTTCTTT
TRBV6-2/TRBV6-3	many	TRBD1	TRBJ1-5	CASSYRIRDRGSNQPQHF	TGTGCCAGCAGTTACCGAATCCGGGACAGGGGTAGCAATCAGCCCCAGCATTTT
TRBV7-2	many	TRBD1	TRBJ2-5	CASSLVGTGGQETQYF	TGTGCCAGCAGCTTAGTTGGGACAGGGGGACAAGAGACCCAGTACTTC
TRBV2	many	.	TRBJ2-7	CASSEGDWGIHEQYF	TGTGCCAGCAGTGAGGGGGACTGGGGAATCCACGAGCAGTACTTC
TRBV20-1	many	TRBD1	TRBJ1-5	CSARGGTGGRQPQHF	TGCAGTGCTAGAGGAGGGACAGGGGGCCGTCAGCCCCAGCATTTT
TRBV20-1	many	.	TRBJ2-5	CSARFEAGPPETQYF	TGCAGTGCTAGGTTTGAGGCGGGGCCTCCCGAGACCCAGTACTTC
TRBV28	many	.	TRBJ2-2	CASSFPGSGELFF	TGTGCCAGCAGTTTTCCTGGAAGCGGGGAGCTGTTTTTT
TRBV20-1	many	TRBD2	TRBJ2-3	CSAQRGSSTDTQYF	TGCAGTGCCCAGCGGGGATCTAGCACAGATACGCAGTATTTT
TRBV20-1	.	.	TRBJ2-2	CSARMRGASGELFF	TGCAGTGCTAGGATGCGGGGCGCTTCCGGGGAGCTGTTTTTT
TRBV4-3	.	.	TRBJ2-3	CASSQLLESEDTQYF	TGCGCCAGCAGCCAGCTACTAGAGTCTGAGGATACGCAGTATTTT
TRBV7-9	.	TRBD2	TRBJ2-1	CATCRDYLYNEQFF	TGTGCCACCTGCCGGGACTACCTATACAATGAGCAGTTCTTC
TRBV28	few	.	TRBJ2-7	CASSLWTTSYEQYF	TGTGCCAGCAGTTTATGGACTACTTCCTACGAGCAGTACTTC
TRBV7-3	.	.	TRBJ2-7	CASSQSGGSLREQYF	TGTGCCAGCAGCCAATCCGGGGGATCGCTACGGGAGCAGTACTTC
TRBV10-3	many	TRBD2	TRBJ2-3	CAISGTSDLTDTQYF	TGTGCCATCAGCGGGACTAGCGACCTCACAGATACGCAGTATTTT
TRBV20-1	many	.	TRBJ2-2	CSARVEWAGELFF	TGCAGTGCTAGGGTGGAGTGGGCCGGGGAGCTGTTTTTT
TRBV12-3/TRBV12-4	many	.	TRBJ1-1	CASSFNRLNTEAFF	TGTGCCAGCAGTTTTAACAGACTGAACACTGAAGCTTTCTTT
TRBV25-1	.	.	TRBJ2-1	CASSESWEYNEQFF	TGTGCCAGCAGTGAATCGTGGGAATACAATGAGCAGTTCTTC
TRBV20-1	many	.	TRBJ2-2	CSATGTQNTGELFF	TGCAGTGCTACCGGGACACAGAACACCGGGGAGCTGTTTTTT
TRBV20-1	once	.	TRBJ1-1	CSALSQGGNTEAFF	TGCAGTGCTCTTAGCCAGGGCGGAAACACTGAAGCTTTCTTT
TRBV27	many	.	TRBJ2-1	CASAASSYNEQFF	TGTGCCAGCGCGGCAAGCTCCTACAATGAGCAGTTCTTC
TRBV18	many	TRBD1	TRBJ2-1	CASSLGPGQEWNEQFF	TGTGCCAGCTCACTTGGGCCGGGACAGGAGTGGAATGAGCAGTTCTTC
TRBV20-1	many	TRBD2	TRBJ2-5	CSARDRLAGLQETQYF	TGCAGTGCTAGAGACCGACTAGCAGGCCTTCAAGAGACCCAGTACTTC
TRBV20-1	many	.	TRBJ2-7	CSALRGGKPYEQYF	TGCAGTGCCCTCAGGGGGGGGAAACCCTACGAGCAGTACTTC
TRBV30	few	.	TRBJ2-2	CAWSGTVETGELFF	TGTGCCTGGAGTGGGACAGTGGAGACCGGGGAGCTGTTTTTT
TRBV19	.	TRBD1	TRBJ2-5	CASSERDRGRETQYF	TGTGCCAGTAGTGAGCGGGACAGGGGGAGAGAGACCCAGTACTTC
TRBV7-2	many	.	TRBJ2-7	CASSLGTVFSYEQYF	TGTGCCAGCAGCTTAGGGACAGTTTTTTCCTACGAGCAGTACTTC
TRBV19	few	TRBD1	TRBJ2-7	CASSMSRDRGYEQYF	TGTGCCAGTAGTATGTCCCGGGACAGGGGATACGAGCAGTACTTC
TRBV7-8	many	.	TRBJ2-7	CASSLSGVAGSSYEQYF	TGTGCCAGCAGCTTATCAGGGGTGGCGGGCAGCTCCTACGAGCAGTACTTC
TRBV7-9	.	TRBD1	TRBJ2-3	CASSFGPGQGKFTDTQYF	TGTGCCAGCAGCTTCGGTCCGGGACAGGGAAAATTCACAGATACGCAGTATTTT
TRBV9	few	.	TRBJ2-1	CASSVGYSGNEQFF	TGTGCCAGCAGCGTAGGATACTCAGGTAATGAGCAGTTCTTC
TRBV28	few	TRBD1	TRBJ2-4	CASSPRQGRNIQYF	TGTGCCAGCAGTCCTCGACAGGGTAGAAACATTCAGTACTTC
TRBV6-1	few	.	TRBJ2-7	CASSEVARPSYEQYF	TGTGCCAGCAGTGAAGTAGCCCGGCCCTCCTACGAGCAGTACTTC
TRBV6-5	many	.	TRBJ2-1	CASSYGTSNEQFF	TGTGCCAGCAGTTACGGGACGAGCAATGAGCAGTTCTTC
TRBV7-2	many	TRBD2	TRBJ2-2	CASSSAGVGTGELFF	TGTGCCAGCAGCTCAGCGGGAGTCGGCACCGGGGAGCTGTTTTTT
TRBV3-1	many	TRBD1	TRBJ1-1	CASSQHGTGGTEAFF	TGTGCCAGCAGCCAGCACGGGACAGGGGGGACTGAAGCTTTCTTT
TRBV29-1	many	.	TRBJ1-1	CSAQTPEAFF	TGCAGCGCGCAGACACCTGAAGCTTTCTTT
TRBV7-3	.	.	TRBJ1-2	CASSLTETGIYGYTF	TGTGCCAGCAGCTTAACCGAGACAGGCATCTATGGCTACACCTTC
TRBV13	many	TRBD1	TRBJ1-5	CASSFGQGEGQPQHF	TGTGCCAGCAGCTTTGGACAGGGAGAGGGACAGCCCCAGCATTTT
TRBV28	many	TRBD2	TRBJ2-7	CASSTSGRISHEQYF	TGTGCCAGCAGCACTAGCGGGAGAATTTCCCACGAGCAGTACTTC
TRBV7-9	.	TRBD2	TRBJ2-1	CASSPRFAGEDEQFF	TGTGCCAGCAGCCCCCGTTTCGCGGGAGAGGATGAGCAGTTCTTC